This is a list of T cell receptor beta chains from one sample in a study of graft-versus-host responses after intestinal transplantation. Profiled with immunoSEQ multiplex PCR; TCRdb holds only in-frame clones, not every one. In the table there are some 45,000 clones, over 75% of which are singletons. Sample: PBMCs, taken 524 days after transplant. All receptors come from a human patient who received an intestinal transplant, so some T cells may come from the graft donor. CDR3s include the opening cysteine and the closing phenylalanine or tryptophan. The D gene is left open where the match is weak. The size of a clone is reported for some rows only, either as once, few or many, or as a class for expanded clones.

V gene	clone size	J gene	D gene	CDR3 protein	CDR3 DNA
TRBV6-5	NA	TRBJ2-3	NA	CASSYRAVQRTDTQYF	TGTGCCAGCAGTTACAGGGCGGTTCAGCGCACAGATACGCAGTATTTT
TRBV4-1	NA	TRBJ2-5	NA	CASSEGSPGVETQYF	TGCGCCAGCAGCGAAGGGTCTCCGGGAGTAGAGACCCAGTACTTC
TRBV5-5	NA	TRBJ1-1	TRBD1	CASSALTGMNTEAFF	TGTGCCAGCAGCGCCCTGACAGGGATGAACACTGAAGCTTTCTTT
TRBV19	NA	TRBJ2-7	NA	CASSPRWGPGWEQYF	TGTGCCAGTAGTCCCCGATGGGGACCCGGTTGGGAGCAGTACTTC
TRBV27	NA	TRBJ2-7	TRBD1	CASSPRTGASYEQYF	TGTGCCAGCAGTCCCCGGACAGGGGCCTCCTACGAGCAGTACTTC
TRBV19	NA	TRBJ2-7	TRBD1	CAREGTGAYEQYF	TGTGCCCGAGAGGGGACAGGGGCCTACGAGCAGTACTTC
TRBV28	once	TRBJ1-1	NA	CASSFKLNTEAFF	TGTGCCAGCAGTTTCAAGTTGAACACTGAAGCTTTCTTT
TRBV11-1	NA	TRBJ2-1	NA	CASTTLSGYTDNEQFF	TGTGCCAGCACCACCTTAAGCGGATATACCGACAATGAGCAGTTCTTC
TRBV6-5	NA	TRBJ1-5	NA	CASSSDGCNQPQHF	TGTGCCAGCAGTTCCGACGGGTGCAATCAGCCCCAGCATTTT
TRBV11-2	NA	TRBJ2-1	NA	CASSPQRTYNEQFF	TGTGCCAGCAGCCCACAGCGGACCTACAATGAGCAGTTCTTC
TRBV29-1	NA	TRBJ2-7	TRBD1	CSVGGTGYYEQYF	TGCAGCGTTGGGGGGACAGGCTACTACGAGCAGTACTTC
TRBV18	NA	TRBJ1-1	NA	CASSPRPKNTEAFF	TGTGCCAGCTCACCTCGACCGAAGAACACTGAAGCTTTCTTT
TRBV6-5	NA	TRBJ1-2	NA	CASSENRNYGYTF	TGTGCCAGCAGTGAAAACAGGAACTATGGCTACACCTTC
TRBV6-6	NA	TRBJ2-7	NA	CASSGQIYEQYF	TGTGCCAGCAGTGGACAGATCTACGAGCAGTACTTC
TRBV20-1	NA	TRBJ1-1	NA	CRAPRGTEAFF	TGCAGGGCTCCGAGGGGAACTGAAGCTTTCTTT